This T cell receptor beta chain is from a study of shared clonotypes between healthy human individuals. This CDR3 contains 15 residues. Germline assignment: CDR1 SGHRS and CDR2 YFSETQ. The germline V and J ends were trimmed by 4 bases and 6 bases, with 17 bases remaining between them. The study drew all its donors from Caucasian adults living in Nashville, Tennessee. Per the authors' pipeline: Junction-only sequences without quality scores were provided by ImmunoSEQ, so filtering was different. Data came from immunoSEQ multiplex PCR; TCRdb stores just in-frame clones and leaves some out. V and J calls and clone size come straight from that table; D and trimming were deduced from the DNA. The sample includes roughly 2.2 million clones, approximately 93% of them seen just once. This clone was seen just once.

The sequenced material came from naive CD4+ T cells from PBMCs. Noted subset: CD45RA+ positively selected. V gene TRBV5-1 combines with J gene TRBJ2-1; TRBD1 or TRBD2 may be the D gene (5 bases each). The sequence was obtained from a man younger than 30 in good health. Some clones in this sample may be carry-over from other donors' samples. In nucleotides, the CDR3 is TGCGCCAGCAGCCGGGCAGGGACCCCAGGCAATGAGCAGTTCTTC. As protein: CASSRAGTPGNEQFF. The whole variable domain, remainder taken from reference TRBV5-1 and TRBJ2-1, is KAGVTQTPRYLIKTRGQQVTLSCSPISGHRSVSWYQQTPGQGLQFLFEYFSETQRNKGNFPGRFSGRQFSNSRSEMNVSTLELGDSALYLCASSRAGTPGNEQFFGPGTRLTVL.